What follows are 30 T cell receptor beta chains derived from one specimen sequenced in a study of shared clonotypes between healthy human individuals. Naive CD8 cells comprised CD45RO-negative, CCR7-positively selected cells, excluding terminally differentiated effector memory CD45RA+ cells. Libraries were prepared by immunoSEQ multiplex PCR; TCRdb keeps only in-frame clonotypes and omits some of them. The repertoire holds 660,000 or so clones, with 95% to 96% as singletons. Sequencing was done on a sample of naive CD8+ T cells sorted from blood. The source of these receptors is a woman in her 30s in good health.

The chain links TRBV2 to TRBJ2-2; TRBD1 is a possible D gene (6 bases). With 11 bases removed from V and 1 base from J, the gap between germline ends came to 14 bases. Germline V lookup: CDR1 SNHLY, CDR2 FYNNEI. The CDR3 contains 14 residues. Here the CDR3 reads CAGDNRENTGELFF. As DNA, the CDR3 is TGTGCCGGAGATAACAGGGAGAACACCGGGGAGCTGTTTTTT.

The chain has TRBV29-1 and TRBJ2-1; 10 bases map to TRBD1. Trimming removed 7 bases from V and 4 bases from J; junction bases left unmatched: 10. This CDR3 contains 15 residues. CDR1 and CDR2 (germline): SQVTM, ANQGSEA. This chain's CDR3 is CSALGGTGAYNEQFF. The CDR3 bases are TGCAGCGCCCTAGGGGGGACAGGGGCTTACAATGAGCAGTTCTTC.

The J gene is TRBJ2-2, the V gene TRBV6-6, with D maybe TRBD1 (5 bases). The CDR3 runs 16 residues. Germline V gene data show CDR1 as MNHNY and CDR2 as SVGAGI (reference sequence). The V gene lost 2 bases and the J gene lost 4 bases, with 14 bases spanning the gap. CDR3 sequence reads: CASSYLRSGLTGELFF. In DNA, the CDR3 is TGTGCCAGCAGTTACCTCCGGTCAGGGCTCACCGGGGAGCTGTTTTTT.

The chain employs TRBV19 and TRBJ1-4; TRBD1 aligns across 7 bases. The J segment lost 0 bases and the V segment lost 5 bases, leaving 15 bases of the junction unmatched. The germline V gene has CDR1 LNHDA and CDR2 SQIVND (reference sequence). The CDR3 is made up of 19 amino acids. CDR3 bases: TGTGCCAGTAGTCCGGGACAGAGCATAAGCCTTGCAACTAATGAAAAACTGTTTTTT. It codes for CASSPGQSISLATNEKLFF.

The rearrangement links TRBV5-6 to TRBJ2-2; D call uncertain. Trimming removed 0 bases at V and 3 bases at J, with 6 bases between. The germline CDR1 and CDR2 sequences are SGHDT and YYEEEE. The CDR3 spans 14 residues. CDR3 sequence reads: CASSLDTHTGELFF. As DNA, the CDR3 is TGTGCCAGCAGCTTGGACACCCACACCGGGGAGCTGTTTTTT.

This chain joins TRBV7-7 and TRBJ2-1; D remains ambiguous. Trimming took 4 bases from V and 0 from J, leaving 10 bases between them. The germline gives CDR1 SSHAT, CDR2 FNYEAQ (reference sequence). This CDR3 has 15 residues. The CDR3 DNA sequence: TGTGCCAGCAGCTCAGACCTAGGCTCCTACAATGAGCAGTTCTTC. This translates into CASSSDLGSYNEQFF.

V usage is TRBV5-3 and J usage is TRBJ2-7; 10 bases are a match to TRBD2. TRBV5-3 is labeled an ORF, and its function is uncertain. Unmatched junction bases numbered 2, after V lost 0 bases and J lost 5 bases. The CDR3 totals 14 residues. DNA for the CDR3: TGTGCCAGAAGCTTGGCCGGGACTAGCGACGAGCAGTACTTC. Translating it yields CARSLAGTSDEQYF.

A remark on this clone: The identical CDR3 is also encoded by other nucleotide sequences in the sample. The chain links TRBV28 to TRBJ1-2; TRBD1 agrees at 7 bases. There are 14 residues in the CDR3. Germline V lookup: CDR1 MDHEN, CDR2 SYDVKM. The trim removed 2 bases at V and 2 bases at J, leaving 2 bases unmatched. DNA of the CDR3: TGTGCCAGCAGTTTAACAGGGGCAAACTATGGCTACACCTTC. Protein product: CASSLTGANYGYTF.

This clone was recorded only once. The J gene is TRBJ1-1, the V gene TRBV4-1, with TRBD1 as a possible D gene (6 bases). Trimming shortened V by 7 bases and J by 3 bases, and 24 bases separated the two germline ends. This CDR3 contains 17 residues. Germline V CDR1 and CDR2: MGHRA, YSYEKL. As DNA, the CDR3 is TGCGCCAGCAACCCCTATTCCGGGGGCCGAGGGGACACTGAAGCTTTCTTT. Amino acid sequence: CASNPYSGGRGDTEAFF.

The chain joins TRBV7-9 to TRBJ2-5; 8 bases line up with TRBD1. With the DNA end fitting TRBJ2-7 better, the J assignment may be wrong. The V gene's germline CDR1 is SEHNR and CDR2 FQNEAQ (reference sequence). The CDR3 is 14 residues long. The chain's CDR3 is CASSDQGARYEQYF. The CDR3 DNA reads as TGTGCCAGCAGTGATCAGGGGGCCAGGTACGAGCAGTACTTC.

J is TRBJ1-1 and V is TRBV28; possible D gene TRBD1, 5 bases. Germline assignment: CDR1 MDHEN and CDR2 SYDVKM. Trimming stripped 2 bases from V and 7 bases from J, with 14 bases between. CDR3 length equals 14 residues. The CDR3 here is CASSLRVGQGEAFF. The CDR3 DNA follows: TGTGCCAGCAGTTTACGTGTAGGGCAGGGTGAAGCTTTCTTT.

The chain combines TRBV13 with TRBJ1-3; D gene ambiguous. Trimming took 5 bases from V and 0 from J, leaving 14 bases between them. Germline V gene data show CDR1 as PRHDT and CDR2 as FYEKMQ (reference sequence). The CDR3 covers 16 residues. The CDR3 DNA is TGTGCCAGCAGCGAAATAGAGACCGACTCTGGAAACACCATATATTTT. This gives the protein CASSEIETDSGNTIYF.

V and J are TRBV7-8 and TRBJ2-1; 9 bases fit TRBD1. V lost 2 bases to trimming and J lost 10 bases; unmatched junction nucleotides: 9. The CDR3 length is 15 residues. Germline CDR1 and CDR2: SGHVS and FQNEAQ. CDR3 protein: CASSLRGTGSYEQFF. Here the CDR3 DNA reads TGTGCCAGCAGCTTAAGAGGGACAGGGTCGTACGAGCAGTTCTTC.

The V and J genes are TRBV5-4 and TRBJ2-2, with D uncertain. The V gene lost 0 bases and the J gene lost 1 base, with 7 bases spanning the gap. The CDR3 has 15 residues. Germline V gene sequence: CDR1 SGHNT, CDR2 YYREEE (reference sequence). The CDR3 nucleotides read TGTGCCAGCAGCTTGGCCGCAGGGAACACCGGGGAGCTGTTTTTT. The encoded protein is CASSLAAGNTGELFF.

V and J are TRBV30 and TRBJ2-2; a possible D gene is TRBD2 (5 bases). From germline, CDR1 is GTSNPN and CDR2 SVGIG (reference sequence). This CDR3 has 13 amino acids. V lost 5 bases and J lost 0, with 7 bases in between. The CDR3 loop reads CAWDGTNTGELFF. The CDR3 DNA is TGTGCCTGGGACGGGACGAACACCGGGGAGCTGTTTTTT.

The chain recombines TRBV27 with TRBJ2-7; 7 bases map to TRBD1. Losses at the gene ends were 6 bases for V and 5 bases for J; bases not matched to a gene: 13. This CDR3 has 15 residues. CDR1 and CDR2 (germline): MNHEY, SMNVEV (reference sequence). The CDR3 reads CASSPVTGPSHEQYF. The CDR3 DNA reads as TGTGCCAGCAGCCCCGTGACAGGGCCCTCTCACGAGCAGTACTTC.

DNA for the CDR3: TGTGCCAGCAGCTTTGGTGGGTCCGGGGAGCTGTTTTTT. This sequence encodes CASSFGGSGELFF. The chain links TRBV7-3 to TRBJ2-2; D ambiguous. The germline V gene has CDR1 SGHTA and CDR2 FQGTGA. CDR3 length equals 13 residues. Trimming removed 3 bases from V and 6 bases from J, with 8 bases in between. Variable domain in full (rest from reference TRBV7-3 and TRBJ2-2): GAGVSQTPSNKVTEKGKYVELRCDPISGHTALYWYRQSLGQGPEFLIYFQGTGAADDSGLPNDRFFAVRPEGSVSTLKIQRTERGDSAVYLCASSFGGSGELFFGEGSRLTVL.

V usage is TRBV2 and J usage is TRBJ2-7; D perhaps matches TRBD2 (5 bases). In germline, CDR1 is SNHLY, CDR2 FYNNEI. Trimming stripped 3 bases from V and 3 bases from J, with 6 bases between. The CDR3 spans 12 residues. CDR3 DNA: TGTGCCAGCAGTGAGAGGGACTACGAGCAGTACTTC. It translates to CASSERDYEQYF.

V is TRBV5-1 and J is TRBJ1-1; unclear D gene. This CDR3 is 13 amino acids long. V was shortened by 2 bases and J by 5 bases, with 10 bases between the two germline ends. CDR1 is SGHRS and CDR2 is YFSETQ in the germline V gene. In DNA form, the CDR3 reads TGCGCCAGCAGCTTATCAGGTGAGACTGAAGCTTTCTTT. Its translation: CASSLSGETEAFF.

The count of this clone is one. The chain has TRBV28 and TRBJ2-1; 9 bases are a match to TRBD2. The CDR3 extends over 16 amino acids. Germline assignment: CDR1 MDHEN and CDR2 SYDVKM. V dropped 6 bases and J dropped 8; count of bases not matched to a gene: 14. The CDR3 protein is CASRSVRSGREDEQFF. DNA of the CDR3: TGTGCCAGCAGGTCCGTCCGTAGCGGGAGAGAGGATGAGCAGTTCTTC.

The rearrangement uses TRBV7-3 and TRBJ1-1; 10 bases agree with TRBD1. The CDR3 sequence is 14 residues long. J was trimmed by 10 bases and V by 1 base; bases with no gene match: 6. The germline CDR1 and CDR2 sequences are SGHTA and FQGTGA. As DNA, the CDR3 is TGTGCCAGCAGCTTAAATTCCGGGACAGGGGTAGCTTTCTTT. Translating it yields CASSLNSGTGVAFF.

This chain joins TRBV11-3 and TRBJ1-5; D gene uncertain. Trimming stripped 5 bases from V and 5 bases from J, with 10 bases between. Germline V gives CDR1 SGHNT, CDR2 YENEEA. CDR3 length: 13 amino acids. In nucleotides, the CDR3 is TGTGCCAGCAGCCCCGAGTTTTATCAGCCCCAGCATTTT. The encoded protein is CASSPEFYQPQHF.

The CDR3 here is CASSFGVVYNEQFF. CDR3 DNA: TGTGCCAGTAGTTTTGGGGTAGTGTACAATGAGCAGTTCTTC. This chain joins TRBV19 and TRBJ2-1; D ambiguous. Trimming shortened V by 5 bases and J by 4 bases, and 12 bases separated the two germline ends. The CDR3 consists of 14 residues. CDR1 LNHDA and CDR2 SQIVND come from the germline V gene (reference sequence). Full variable domain (rest looked up from reference TRBV19 and TRBJ2-1): DGGITQSPKYLFRKEGQNVTLSCEQNLNHDAMYWYRQDPGQGLRLIYYSQIVNDFQKGDIAEGYSVSREKKESFPLTVTSAQKNPTAFYLCASSFGVVYNEQFFGPGTRLTVL.

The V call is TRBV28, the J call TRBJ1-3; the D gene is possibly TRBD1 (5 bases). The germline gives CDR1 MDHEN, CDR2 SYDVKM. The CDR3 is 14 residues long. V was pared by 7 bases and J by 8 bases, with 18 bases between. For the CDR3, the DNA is TGTGCCAGCACCATAGGGTGGGCGGGGGACACCATATATTTT. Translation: CASTIGWAGDTIYF.

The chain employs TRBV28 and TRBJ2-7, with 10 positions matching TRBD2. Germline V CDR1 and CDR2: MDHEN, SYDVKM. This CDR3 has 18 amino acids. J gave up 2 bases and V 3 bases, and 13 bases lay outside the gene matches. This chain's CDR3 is CASSFFLARTSGTYEQYF. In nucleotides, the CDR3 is TGTGCCAGCAGTTTTTTTTTAGCAAGGACTAGCGGTACCTACGAGCAGTACTTC.

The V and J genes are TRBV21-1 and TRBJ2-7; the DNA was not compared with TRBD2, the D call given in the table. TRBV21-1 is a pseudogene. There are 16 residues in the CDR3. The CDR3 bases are TGTGCCAGCTCCTCAGTGGGGGGTCGGGGCTCCTACGAGCAGTACTTC. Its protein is CASSSVGGRGSYEQYF.

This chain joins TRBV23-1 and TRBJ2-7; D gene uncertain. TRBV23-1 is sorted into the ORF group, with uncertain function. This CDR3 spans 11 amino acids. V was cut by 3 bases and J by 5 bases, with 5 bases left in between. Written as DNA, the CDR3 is TGCGCCAGCAGTCACCCGGACGAGCAGTACTTC. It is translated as CASSHPDEQYF.

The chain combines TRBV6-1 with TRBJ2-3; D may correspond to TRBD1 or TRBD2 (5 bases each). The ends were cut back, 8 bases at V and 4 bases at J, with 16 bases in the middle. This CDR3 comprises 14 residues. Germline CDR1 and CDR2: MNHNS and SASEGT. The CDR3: CASSPGRRPDTQYF. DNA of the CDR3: TGTGCCAGCTCTCCGGGACGGCGGCCAGATACGCAGTATTTT.

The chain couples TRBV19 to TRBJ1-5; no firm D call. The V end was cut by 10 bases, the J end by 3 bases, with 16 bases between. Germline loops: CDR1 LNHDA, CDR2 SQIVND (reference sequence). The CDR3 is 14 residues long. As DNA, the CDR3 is TGTGCCACCCGTCACCTAGACACCAATCAGCCCCAGCATTTT. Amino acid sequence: CATRHLDTNQPQHF. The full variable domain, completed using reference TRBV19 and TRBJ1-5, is DGGITQSPKYLFRKEGQNVTLSCEQNLNHDAMYWYRQDPGQGLRLIYYSQIVNDFQKGDIAEGYSVSREKKESFPLTVTSAQKNPTAFYLCATRHLDTNQPQHFGDGTRLSIL.

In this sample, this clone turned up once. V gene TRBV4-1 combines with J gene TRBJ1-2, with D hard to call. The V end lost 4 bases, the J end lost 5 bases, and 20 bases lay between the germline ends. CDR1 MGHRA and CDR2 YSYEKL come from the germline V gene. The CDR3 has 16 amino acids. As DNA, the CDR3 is TGCGCCAGCAGCCCCTTGCATCCGACCGAATCATATGGCTACACCTTC. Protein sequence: CASSPLHPTESYGYTF.